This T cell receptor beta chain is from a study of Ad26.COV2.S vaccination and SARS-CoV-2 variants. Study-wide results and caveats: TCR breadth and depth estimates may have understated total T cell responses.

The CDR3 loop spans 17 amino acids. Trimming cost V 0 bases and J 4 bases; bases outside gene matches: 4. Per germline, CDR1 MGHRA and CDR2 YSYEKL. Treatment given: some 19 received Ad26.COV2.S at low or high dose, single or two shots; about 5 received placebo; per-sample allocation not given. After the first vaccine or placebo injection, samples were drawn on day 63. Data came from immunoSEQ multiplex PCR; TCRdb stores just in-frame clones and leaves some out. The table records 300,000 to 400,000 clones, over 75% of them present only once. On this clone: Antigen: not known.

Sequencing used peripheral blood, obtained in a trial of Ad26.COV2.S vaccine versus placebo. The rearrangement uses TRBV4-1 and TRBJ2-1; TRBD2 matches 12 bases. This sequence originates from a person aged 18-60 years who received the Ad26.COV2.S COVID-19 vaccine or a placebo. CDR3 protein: CASSQDGLAGTYNEQFF. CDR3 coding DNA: TGCGCCAGCAGCCAAGACGGACTAGCGGGGACTTACAATGAGCAGTTCTTC.